This passage covers 9 T cell receptor beta chains from one sample sequenced in a study of read filtering for tumor transcriptome and immune sequencing. The library was built from around 400 ng RNA with molecular barcoded adaptors for alpha/delta and beta/gamma chains. TCRdb reanalysed the reads using MiXCR and keeps one entry per CDR3 protein. Among 15,000 or so distinct CDR3 sequences listed, roughly 22% were seen once. The source material was a population of CD138-negative cells sorted from bone marrow. The receptors here all came from a donor at least 40 years old with multiple myeloma.

On this clonotype itself: A read error may produce the germline difference seen at one junction end. V gene TRBV19 combines with J gene TRBJ2-1, with D perhaps TRBD2 (6 bases). The CDR3 loop spans 19 amino acids. Germline CDR1 reads LNHDA; CDR2 reads SQIVND (reference sequence). The CDR3 loop is CAGSIGLARSGSSYNEQFF. The CDR3 nucleotides are TGTGCCGGTAGTATTGGCCTAGCGCGGTCCGGAAGCTCCTACAATGAGCAGTTCTTC.

There are many counts of this clonotype. The genes are TRBV11-2 and TRBJ2-7; perhaps TRBD1 as D (5 bases). CDR3 length: 18 residues. Germline V CDR1 and CDR2: SGHAT, FQNNGV. V was shortened by 5 bases and J by 2 bases, with 25 bases between the two germline ends. CDR3 sequence: CASSPLSRGRRSTYEQYF. The CDR3 bases are TGTGCCAGCAGCCCCTTAAGTAGGGGTCGCCGTTCTACCTACGAGCAGTACTTC.

About this clonotype: This clone may be a read error of a much larger clone one base away. This sequence joins TRBV7-2 and TRBJ2-7, with D maybe TRBD1 (6 bases). CDR3 length: 14 residues. Per the germline V gene, CDR1 is SGHTA and CDR2 is FQGNSA. Trimming left V 7 bases short and J 2 bases short, with 15 bases between. DNA for the CDR3: TGTGCCAGCATCTTTGGGCAGGGGCCCTACGAGCAGTACTTC. This codes for CASIFGQGPYEQYF.

CDR3 in amino acids: CASSILAVQDTQYF. The CDR3 nucleotides are TGTGCCAGCAGCATATTGGCAGTACAGGATACGCAGTATTTT. V is TRBV7-9 and J is TRBJ2-3; no firm D call. Germline CDR1 reads SEHNR; CDR2 reads FQNEAQ (reference sequence). The CDR3 is 14 residues long. V was cut by 5 bases and J by 6 bases, with 15 bases left in between.

At least ten counts were recorded for this clonotype. The J gene is TRBJ2-1, the V gene TRBV20-1; 9 nucleotides match TRBD1. The CDR3 runs 15 residues. Germline CDR1 DFQATT, CDR2 SNEGSKA (reference sequence). V dropped 0 bases and J dropped 6; count of bases not matched to a gene: 6. CDR3 amino acids: CSARDLRGQGNEQFF. DNA of the CDR3: TGCAGTGCTAGAGACCTCCGGGGACAGGGCAATGAGCAGTTCTTC.

The chain carries TRBV12-3 or TRBV12-4 and TRBJ1-5; D not resolved. V was trimmed by 4 bases and J by 2 bases, leaving 9 bases between them. The CDR3 runs 14 residues. As DNA, the CDR3 is TGTGCCAGCAGTTCCTACTTGGGCAATCAGCCCCAGCATTTT. It encodes CASSSYLGNQPQHF.

This clonotype was found many times. This chain links TRBV4-1 with TRBJ2-2; 9 bases fit TRBD1. CDR3 size: 15 residues. Germline V CDR1 and CDR2: MGHRA, YSYEKL. V trimming: 5 bases; J trimming: 6 bases; junction bases outside the gene matches: 7. The CDR3 nucleotides read TGCGCCAGCAGCTTCCGGGACAGGGTGGCCGGGGAGCTGTTTTTT. The encoded protein is CASSFRDRVAGELFF.

This clonotype has at least ten counts. This chain uses TRBV25-1 with TRBJ2-3; D is possibly TRBD1 or TRBD2 (5 bases each). CDR1 and CDR2 (germline): MGHDK, SYGVNS. Trimming stripped 2 bases from V and 2 bases from J, with 8 bases between. The CDR3 contains 14 residues. CDR3 in DNA: TGTGCCAGCAGTGAACAGGGAGCCACAGATACGCAGTATTTT. It encodes CASSEQGATDTQYF.

The V and J genes are TRBV20-1 and TRBJ2-5; TRBD2 is a possible D gene (7 bases). Between the trimmed V and J ends, which lost 3 bases and 5 bases, there was a span of 25 bases. The germline CDR1 and CDR2 sequences are DFQATT and SNEGSKA (reference sequence). The CDR3 totals 17 residues. CDR3 coding DNA: TGCAGTGCTAGTGGGGGGGACAATCCCCTCAGGGTGGAGACCCAGTACTTC. Translated, it gives CSASGGDNPLRVETQYF.